One sample yielded the 11 T cell receptor beta chains listed below, sequenced in a study of PD-1 blockade in classical Hodgkin lymphoma. Sequenced by immunoSEQ multiplex PCR; TCRdb stores in-frame clones only, minus some. Seen here are about 64,000 clones, about 90% observed once, and the top ten hold approximately 10%. Time point: cycle 4 day 1 (C4D1), after 5 to 7 weeks of nivolumab. All trial patients relapsed after autologous stem cell transplantation. Source: peripheral blood mononuclear cells (PBMCs), taken before the fourth cycle of nivolumab. The receptor set was obtained from a human donor with classical Hodgkin lymphoma.

The chain is built from TRBV7-8 and TRBJ2-3; 9 bases map to TRBD2. The germline V gene encodes CDR1 SGHVS and CDR2 FQNEAQ. With 5 bases clipped from V and 0 bases from J, the junction kept 6 bases outside the gene matches. There are 16 residues in the CDR3. CDR3 residues: CASSPSGGTSTDTQYF. As DNA, the CDR3 is TGTGCCAGCAGCCCAAGCGGGGGGACTAGCACAGATACGCAGTATTTT.

Only a few counts were recorded for this clone. The J gene is TRBJ1-1, the V gene TRBV5-1; D possibly corresponds to TRBD1 (5 bases). The CDR3 extends over 15 amino acids. Germline V gene lookup returns CDR1 SGHRS and CDR2 YFSETQ. Trimming removed 2 bases from V and 3 bases from J, with 14 bases in between. The CDR3 nucleotides are TGCGCCAGCAGCTTTGCGTCAGGGTGGGACACTGAAGCTTTCTTT. As protein: CASSFASGWDTEAFF.

The chain has TRBV29-1 and TRBJ2-3; D may be TRBD1 or TRBD2 (6 bases each). CDR3 length equals 12 residues. From germline, CDR1 is SQVTM and CDR2 ANQGSEA. V gave up 6 bases and J gave up 4 bases, with 11 bases separating them. The CDR3 DNA reads as TGCAGCGTCCTCGGGGGCGCAGATACGCAGTATTTT. It codes for CSVLGGADTQYF.

The chain is built from TRBV19 and TRBJ1-3; D is possibly TRBD1 (5 bases). Germline values: CDR1 LNHDA, CDR2 SQIVND (reference sequence). CDR3 length equals 18 residues. Between the trimmed V and J ends, which lost 2 bases and 5 bases, there was a span of 22 bases. Here the CDR3 reads CASSIPRDRHSERNTIYF. CDR3 sequence (DNA): TGTGCCAGTAGTATACCCCGGGACCGCCACTCCGAGAGAAACACCATATATTTT.

The J gene is TRBJ1-1, the V gene TRBV30; the match to TRBD1 covers 8 bases. This CDR3 has 14 residues. Trimming at V came to 4 bases and at J to 9 bases, leaving 13 bases not matched to a gene. Germline CDR1 reads GTSNPN; CDR2 reads SVGIG (reference sequence). Written as DNA, the CDR3 is TGTGCCTGGAATTGGGACAGGAGAACCTCTCAAGCTTTCTTT. This codes for CAWNWDRRTSQAFF. Combining the CDR3 with reference TRBV30 and TRBJ1-1 gives the whole variable domain SQTIHQWPATLVQPVGSPLSLECTVEGTSNPNLYWYRQAAGRGLQLLFYSVGIGQISSEVPQNLSASRPQDRQFILSSKKLLLSDSGFYLCAWNWDRRTSQAFFGQGTRLTVV.

This clone was seen only once. This sequence joins TRBV5-1 and TRBJ2-2, with D possibly being TRBD1 (5 bases). Trimming took 0 bases from V and 0 from J, leaving 21 bases between them. CDR1 is SGHRS and CDR2 is YFSETQ in the germline V gene. CDR3 length equals 20 residues. The CDR3 DNA sequence: TGCGCCAGCAGCTTGGGACAGCCAAGACTTAACCTCGCGAACACCGGGGAGCTGTTTTTT. Translating gives CASSLGQPRLNLANTGELFF.

A single count supports this clone. The V and J genes are TRBV28 and TRBJ1-6; maybe TRBD1 (6 bases). V lost 8 bases to trimming and J lost 7 bases, with 15 bases between them. CDR3 length: 14 residues. In germline, CDR1 is MDHEN, CDR2 SYDVKM. The CDR3 loop is CASLSGTSNSPLHF. DNA for the CDR3: TGTGCCAGCCTCTCCGGGACATCCAATTCACCCCTCCACTTT.

V gene TRBV30 combines with J gene TRBJ2-3; a possible D gene is TRBD1 (6 bases). V lost 0 bases to trimming and J lost 3 bases, with 10 bases between them. Germline V gives CDR1 GTSNPN, CDR2 SVGIG (reference sequence). The CDR3 spans 14 residues. The CDR3: CAWSVLQGTDTQYF. DNA for the CDR3: TGTGCCTGGAGTGTACTACAGGGTACAGATACGCAGTATTTT.

The chain uses TRBV2 and TRBJ1-6, with a possible D match to TRBD1 (5 bases). This CDR3 comprises 12 residues. V was shortened by 9 bases and J by 7 bases, with 10 bases between the two germline ends. CDR1 is SNHLY and CDR2 is FYNNEI in the germline V gene. The CDR3: CARQETNSPLHF. CDR3 bases: TGTGCCAGACAGGAGACCAATTCACCCCTCCACTTT.

The V and J genes are TRBV9 and TRBJ2-7; either TRBD1 or TRBD2 may fit D (5 bases each). Germline V CDR1 and CDR2: SGDLS, YYNGEE. The CDR3 runs 15 residues. Trimming took off 3 bases at V and 1 base at J, with 14 bases between the two ends. The CDR3 spells CASSANGALSYEQYF. The CDR3 region has the DNA TGTGCCAGCAGCGCAAACGGGGCCCTTTCCTACGAGCAGTACTTC.

The J gene is TRBJ2-1, the V gene TRBV6-1, with D maybe TRBD2 (5 bases). Trimming took off 7 bases at V and 8 bases at J, with 12 bases between the two ends. CDR1 is MNHNS, CDR2 SASEGT, per germline. This CDR3 has 12 residues. The CDR3 bases are TGTGCCAGCACGGAGGCCAGCTATGAGCAGTTCTTC. Its protein product is CASTEASYEQFF.